This TCR beta chain was identified during a study of long-term antiretroviral therapy in people with HIV. immunoSEQ v3.0 was run at survey level. Data came from immunoSEQ multiplex PCR; TCRdb stores just in-frame clones and leaves some out. This table holds some 17,000 clones, 60% to 85% found once. In germline, CDR1 is SGHNT, CDR2 YENEEA. With 1 base removed from V and 0 bases from J, the gap between germline ends came to 9 bases. There are 15 residues in the CDR3. The TCR was taken from a man under 40 with HIV. This material consisted of unsorted PBMCs, taken approximately 2.1 years before starting antiretroviral therapy. The V gene is TRBV11-3, the J gene TRBJ1-1, with a possible D match to TRBD1 (5 bases). In nucleotides, the CDR3 is TGTGCCAGCAGCTTAGGTCGGGGGATGAACACTGAAGCTTTCTTT. This codes for CASSLGRGMNTEAFF.